What follows are 26 T cell receptor beta chains derived from one specimen sequenced in a study of a mutant IDH1 vaccine in newly diagnosed glioma (dated by TCRdb to about 2021). For these receptors, no antigen is known. Libraries came from the immunoSEQ multiplex PCR assay. Not all clones reach the TCRdb copy of this immuneACCESS table, which keeps in-frame sequences only. Checked studies attribute under half of the gap to unresolved V genes and leave the rest unexplained. This sample lists under 70,000 clones; around 80% were detected once. About 3.3% of the sample comes from the top ten. Interpreted using the paper, the time point label stands for: week 5, during vaccination. Each vaccine dose, consisting of 300 ug of a 20-mer mutant IDH1 peptide in Montanide, was administered subcutaneously with topical imiquimod. Sequences were derived from PBMCs, sampled from a glioma patient whose treatment included an IDH1 peptide vaccine. The origin of the receptors is a man younger than 45 with glioma.

Here the CDR3 DNA reads TGTGCCAGCATAGAACAGGGGCCCTACGAGCAGTACTTC. Translating gives CASIEQGPYEQYF. V and J are TRBV6-1 and TRBJ2-7, with TRBD1 identical over 7 bases. V was clipped by 7 bases and J by 2 bases; unmatched bases: 5. This CDR3 contains 13 residues. The germline gives CDR1 MNHNS, CDR2 SASEGT.

The gene calls are TRBV5-4 and TRBJ2-7, with 11 bases fitting TRBD1. Unmatched junction bases numbered 5, after V lost 4 bases and J lost 2 bases. The CDR3 contains 15 residues. Germline CDR1 reads SGHNT; CDR2 reads YYREEE (reference sequence). The CDR3 spells CASSPGQGATYEQYF. DNA for the CDR3: TGTGCCAGCAGCCCTGGACAGGGGGCCACCTACGAGCAGTACTTC.

The chain couples TRBV5-6 to TRBJ2-2; D is unresolved. Trimming took off 2 bases at V and 0 bases at J, with 5 bases between the two ends. The CDR3 is 14 residues long. Germline CDR1 reads SGHDT; CDR2 reads YYEEEE. The CDR3 loop reads CASSFRPNTGELFF. In DNA, the CDR3 is TGTGCCAGCAGCTTCCGGCCGAACACCGGGGAGCTGTTTTTT.

This sequence joins TRBV10-1 and TRBJ1-6; perhaps TRBD1 as D (5 bases). This CDR3 region has 14 residues. Per germline, CDR1 WNHNN and CDR2 SYGVQD (reference sequence). V dropped 2 bases and J dropped 9 bases, with 11 bases sitting between them. The CDR3 is CASSEGTSGSPLHF. CDR3 bases: TGCGCCAGCAGTGAGGGGACCAGTGGTTCACCCCTCCACTTT.

The rearrangement links TRBV11-2 to TRBJ2-1; 11 bases align to TRBD2. Germline V gives CDR1 SGHAT, CDR2 FQNNGV. The trim removed 5 bases at V and 2 bases at J, leaving 5 bases unmatched. This CDR3 spans 16 amino acids. CDR3 sequence reads: CASSPGLAGPYNEQFF. The CDR3, as DNA: TGTGCCAGCAGCCCCGGACTAGCGGGCCCCTACAATGAGCAGTTCTTC.

The gene calls are TRBV7-6 and TRBJ2-7; 12 bases map to TRBD2. The J segment lost 0 bases and the V segment lost 1 base, leaving 10 bases of the junction unmatched. Germline-derived CDR1 and CDR2 are SGHVS and FNYEAQ. CDR3 length: 19 amino acids. The CDR3 sequence: CASSLVASGGAGHSYEQYF. The CDR3 DNA reads TGTGCCAGCAGCTTAGTCGCTAGCGGGGGGGCCGGTCACTCCTACGAGCAGTACTTC.

The chain carries TRBV4-1 and TRBJ2-7; possible D gene TRBD2, 6 bases. Deletions cut 4 bases from V and 3 bases from J, with 19 bases between. The CDR3 covers 16 residues. CDR1 and CDR2 from the germline V gene are MGHRA and YSYEKL. The CDR3 protein is CASSPMEGTYDYEQYF. The CDR3 bases are TGCGCCAGCAGCCCGATGGAAGGGACTTACGACTACGAGCAGTACTTC.

The genes are TRBV7-9 and TRBJ2-7, with unresolved D. In germline, CDR1 is SEHNR, CDR2 FQNEAQ (reference sequence). The CDR3 runs 12 residues. V dropped 4 bases and J dropped 2 bases, with 6 bases sitting between them. CDR3 bases: TGTGCCAGCAGCTCCGGCACCTACGAGCAGTACTTC. The encoded protein is CASSSGTYEQYF. Filled out from reference TRBV7-9 and TRBJ2-7, the complete variable domain reads DTGVSQNPRHKITKRGQNVTFRCDPISEHNRLYWYRQTLGQGPEFLTYFQNEAQLEKSRLLSDRFSAERPKGSFSTLEIQRTEQGDSAMYLCASSSGTYEQYFGPGTRLTVT.

This clone was seen a few times. V usage is TRBV7-2 and J usage is TRBJ1-1; D uncertain. This CDR3 is 17 amino acids long. Germline lookup yields CDR1 SGHTA and CDR2 FQGNSA. Deletions cut 4 bases from V and 3 bases from J, with 21 bases between. The CDR3 DNA is TGTGCCAGCAGCTCATGGGCGAGGGCGGGTGCGGACACTGAAGCTTTCTTT. This translates into CASSSWARAGADTEAFF.

The genes are TRBV5-6 and TRBJ2-7; no definite D call. The V and J ends lost 0 bases and 6 bases respectively, with 13 bases between them. CDR3 length equals 14 residues. The germline gives CDR1 SGHDT, CDR2 YYEEEE. CDR3 residues: CASSLGRPGREQYF. DNA for the CDR3: TGTGCCAGCAGCTTGGGACGTCCAGGACGCGAGCAGTACTTC.

V usage is TRBV4-1 and J usage is TRBJ2-7, with 12 bases matching TRBD1. This CDR3 region has 15 residues. V trimming: 5 bases; J trimming: 6 bases; junction bases outside the gene matches: 8. CDR1 is MGHRA and CDR2 is YSYEKL in the germline V gene. CDR3 sequence: CASSSPGQGAVEQYF. CDR3 DNA: TGCGCCAGCAGCTCGCCGGGACAGGGGGCTGTCGAGCAGTACTTC.

The rearrangement uses TRBV30 and TRBJ2-5, with D possibly called TRBD1 or TRBD2 (6 bases each). Judging by the DNA end, TRBJ2-7 fits better; the J call may be wrong. Germline V gene lookup returns CDR1 GTSNPN and CDR2 SVGIG (reference sequence). The CDR3 consists of 13 residues. As DNA, the CDR3 is TGTGCCTGGAGCAGGGGAGGATTCTACGAGCAGTACTTC. Translation: CAWSRGGFYEQYF.

The V call is TRBV2, the J call TRBJ2-1; D may be TRBD1 (5 bases). Germline assignment: CDR1 SNHLY and CDR2 FYNNEI. This CDR3 spans 15 amino acids. V gave up 2 bases and J gave up 14 bases, with 22 bases separating them. The chain's CDR3 is CASSEQVLQLGEKFF. The CDR3, as DNA: TGTGCCAGCAGTGAACAGGTCCTACAATTAGGGGAAAAGTTCTTC.

The sample holds a few counts of this clone. The gene calls are TRBV19 and TRBJ2-3; D gene uncertain. There are 14 residues in the CDR3. The V and J ends lost 3 bases and 4 bases respectively, with 11 bases between them. Germline V lookup: CDR1 LNHDA, CDR2 SQIVND (reference sequence). CDR3 DNA: TGTGCCAGTAGTATTACAGCAACCTCAGATACGCAGTATTTT. Translated: CASSITATSDTQYF.

This rearrangement joins TRBV6-5 to TRBJ2-3; 8 positions agree with TRBD2. The CDR3 totals 15 residues. Germline V lookup: CDR1 MNHEY, CDR2 SVGAGI. After removal of 6 bases from V and 1 base from J, the junction contained 6 bases not matched to a gene. The CDR3 spells CASSNHGGGTDTQYF. The CDR3 region has the DNA TGTGCCAGCAGCAACCACGGGGGGGGCACAGATACGCAGTATTTT.

V gene TRBV10-3 combines with J gene TRBJ2-2; TRBD2 matches at 7 bases. The CDR3 runs to 16 residues. Unmatched junction bases numbered 10, after V lost 3 bases and J lost 6 bases. Germline V CDR1 and CDR2: ENHRY, SYGVKD. CDR3 sequence (DNA): TGTGCCATCAGTGAAGGTTCGCGGGGAGGGTCCGGGGAGCTGTTTTTT. This gives the protein CAISEGSRGGSGELFF.

This chain joins TRBV4-2 and TRBJ2-3; 15 bases align to TRBD2. The CDR3 length is 17 residues. V dropped 1 base and J dropped 9; count of bases not matched to a gene: 8. Germline loops: CDR1 LGHNA, CDR2 YNFKEQ. The CDR3 DNA reads as TGTGCCAGCAGCCAAGGGACTAGCGGGGGGGCCAGGTCCACGCAGTATTTT. Protein sequence: CASSQGTSGGARSTQYF.

The chain uses TRBV18 and TRBJ2-2, with TRBD1 matching 8 bases. There are 16 residues in the CDR3. V was clipped by 0 bases and J by 3 bases; unmatched bases: 3. In germline, CDR1 is KGHSH, CDR2 LQKENI. The CDR3 protein is CASSPPNRGDTGELFF. CDR3 nucleotides: TGTGCCAGCTCACCACCAAACAGGGGGGACACCGGGGAGCTGTTTTTT.

This clone occurred once. The chain recombines TRBV5-6 with TRBJ2-3; D is undetermined. Germline V gives CDR1 SGHDT, CDR2 YYEEEE. The CDR3 spans 12 residues. V dropped 2 bases and J dropped 2 bases, with 3 bases sitting between them. The CDR3 protein is CASSFTTDTQYF. CDR3 DNA: TGTGCCAGCAGCTTTACCACAGATACGCAGTATTTT.

A single count supports this clone. The chain carries TRBV28 and TRBJ1-2, with 9 nucleotides matching TRBD1. The junction had 7 bases not matched to a gene; V was cut back by 4 bases and J by 4 bases. Germline V gene data show CDR1 as MDHEN and CDR2 as SYDVKM. This CDR3 is 15 amino acids long. CDR3 bases: TGTGCCAGCAGTTACCCGGGACAGGGTCGCTATGGCTACACCTTC. Its protein is CASSYPGQGRYGYTF.

This clone was counted between two and nine times. The genes are TRBV19 and TRBJ1-5; a possible D gene is TRBD1 (5 bases). The CDR3 has 13 residues. Germline V lookup: CDR1 LNHDA, CDR2 SQIVND (reference sequence). The germline V and J ends were trimmed by 4 bases and 1 base, with 5 bases remaining between them. The CDR3 nucleotides read TGTGCCAGTAGTAGGACAAGCAATCAGCCCCAGCATTTT. Its translation: CASSRTSNQPQHF.

V gene TRBV29-1 combines with J gene TRBJ2-7, with D unresolved. Germline V gene sequence: CDR1 SQVTM, CDR2 ANQGSEA. The CDR3 is 11 amino acids. Between the trimmed V and J ends, which lost 7 bases and 3 bases, there was a span of 10 bases. CDR3 amino acids: CSATHYYEQYF. The CDR3 DNA reads TGCAGCGCGACCCATTACTACGAGCAGTACTTC.

The chain joins TRBV5-5 to TRBJ2-7; 9 bases map to TRBD1. Germline V lookup: CDR1 SGHKS, CDR2 YYEKEE (reference sequence). V lost 2 bases, J lost 5 bases, and 14 bases stayed unmatched. The CDR3 has 17 amino acids. For the CDR3, the DNA is TGTGCCAGCAGCTTTCAGGCCGGGGGGACAGGGCAGGACGAGCAGTACTTC. Its protein product is CASSFQAGGTGQDEQYF.

V is TRBV27 and J is TRBJ2-7, with 7 bases aligning to TRBD1. CDR1 and CDR2 (germline): MNHEY, SMNVEV (reference sequence). Trimming removed 2 bases from V and 0 bases from J; junction bases left unmatched: 4. The CDR3 is 15 residues long. Written as DNA, the CDR3 is TGTGCCAGCAGTTTAAAGGGACAGCCCTCCTACGAGCAGTACTTC. It encodes CASSLKGQPSYEQYF.

V gene TRBV4-1 combines with J gene TRBJ2-7, with D perhaps TRBD1 (5 bases). V was pared by 1 base and J by 7 bases, with 5 bases between. The CDR3 consists of 11 residues. CDR1 is MGHRA, CDR2 YSYEKL, per germline. CDR3 coding DNA: TGCGCCAGCAGCCAAGGGACAGAGCAGTACTTC. It yields the protein CASSQGTEQYF.

The rearrangement links TRBV5-6 to TRBJ2-3; 8 bases align to TRBD2. J gave up 0 bases and V 3 bases, and 6 bases lay outside the gene matches. This CDR3 is built from 16 residues. CDR1 is SGHDT, CDR2 YYEEEE, per germline. The CDR3 nucleotides read TGTGCCAGCAGCTCCGCCAGCGGGGGCAGCACAGATACGCAGTATTTT. Residues: CASSSASGGSTDTQYF. The whole variable domain, remainder taken from reference TRBV5-6 and TRBJ2-3, is DAGVTQSPTHLIKTRGQQVTLRCSPKSGHDTVSWYQQALGQGPQFIFQYYEEEERQRGNFPDRFSGHQFPNYSSELNVNALLLGDSALYLCASSSASGGSTDTQYFGPGTRLTVL.